The 4 T cell receptor beta chains below come from one sample, sequenced in a study of cytomegalovirus exposure and HLA in healthy donors. It was with 60 Vbeta and 13 Jbeta primers that the PCR ran. Produced via immunoSEQ multiplex PCR; TCRdb's table is partial and in-frame only. Of hundreds of thousands of clones listed, about 80% are singletons. Sequenced sample: PBMCs. Receptors originate from a male donor in good health and CMV-seronegative.

V is TRBV7-6 and J is TRBJ2-3; possible D gene TRBD1, 5 bases. The CDR3 covers 14 residues. V shed 4 bases and J shed 1 base, with 9 bases lying between them. Germline V gene sequence: CDR1 SGHVS, CDR2 FNYEAQ. The CDR3 nucleotides are TGTGCCAGCAGCTCCCTACAGGGCACAGATACGCAGTATTTT. This translates into CASSSLQGTDTQYF.

This clone was picked up a small number of times. This chain uses TRBV6-6 with TRBJ1-1, with D possibly matching TRBD1 (5 bases). The V and J ends lost 4 bases and 4 bases respectively, with 7 bases between them. This CDR3 spans 12 amino acids. Germline CDR1 reads MNHNY; CDR2 reads SVGAGI (reference sequence). The CDR3, as DNA: TGTGCCAGCAGTTGGGGCGGCACTGAAGCTTTCTTT. This sequence encodes CASSWGGTEAFF.

This clone has only a few counts. The chain carries TRBV2 and TRBJ1-6; D unclear. The germline gives CDR1 SNHLY, CDR2 FYNNEI. Trimming removed 1 base at V and 5 bases at J, with 9 bases between. CDR3 length: 15 amino acids. CDR3 region: CASSEGRFNNSPLHF. DNA for the CDR3: TGTGCCAGCAGTGAAGGGCGGTTTAATAATTCACCCCTCCACTTT.

This clone was seen a few times. This sample includes further DNA sequences coding for the same CDR3. The V call is TRBV7-9, the J call TRBJ2-5; D not resolved. From germline, CDR1 is SEHNR and CDR2 FQNEAQ (reference sequence). This CDR3 spans 14 amino acids. The V gene lost 2 bases and the J gene lost 2 bases, with 9 bases spanning the gap. Written as DNA, the CDR3 is TGTGCCAGCAGCTTATCCAGGTTACAAGAGACCCAGTACTTC. Translated: CASSLSRLQETQYF.